This T cell receptor beta chain appears in the sequencing data of a study of T cells after posttransplantation cyclophosphamide. The CDR3 is made up of 17 amino acids. Germline trimming cut 4 bases from V and 9 bases from J; bases unmatched to any gene: 17. Germline V lookup: CDR1 SGHRS, CDR2 YFSETQ. Concerning this clone itself: Its specificity is unknown.

The method was immunoSEQ multiplex PCR; TCRdb's version includes in-frame clones alone and lacks a portion of them. This sample has approximately 3,200 clones, with about 74% found just once. Findings of the study overall: Tissue-infiltrating T cells from skin or gut overlapped little with blood T cells. Recipient CMV seropositivity and CMV reactivation strongly tracked TRB clonality.

Cyclophosphamide on days +3 and +4 followed busulfan-fludarabine conditioning and a marrow graft. The source was PBMCs, collected after allogeneic stem cell transplant with posttransplant cyclophosphamide. The chain uses TRBV5-1 and TRBJ2-1; TRBD2 agrees at 9 bases. The clonotype originates from a female patient aged 50-60 years who received an allogeneic stem cell transplant from a related donor, was CMV-positive, and had no GVHD. The graft donor may have contributed some T cells. CDR3 bases: TGCGCCAGCAGCAGGGAGGGACTAGCCAGGGAATTCACTGAGCAGTTCTTC. It codes for CASSREGLAREFTEQFF.